There are a few counts of the clone carrying this TCR beta chain. The CDR3 sequence is 14 residues long. Trimming stripped 5 bases from V and 2 bases from J, with 13 bases between. Germline CDR1 reads MNHNY; CDR2 reads SVGAGI (reference sequence). Investigators took about 9.2 milliliters of peripheral blood from every donor. At least 6 micrograms of total RNA were extracted per sample. The data are from a study of blood T cells in healthy people across ages. Next came a second PCR, run for roughly 6 to 11 cycles, which used a sample-barcoded 5' primer along with a J-beta primer mix. TCRdb passed the 5' RACE reads through MiXCR, listing each CDR3 protein once. Found here are approximately 800,000 distinct CDR3 sequences, more than 45% of them singletons; the top ten hold roughly 20%.

The TCR sequence derives from a man aged 25 to 40 in good health. Sample: blood. The J gene is TRBJ2-7, the V gene TRBV6-6; D unclear. The CDR3 loop reads CASSQTTVTYEQYF. As DNA, the CDR3 is TGTGCCAGCAGTCAAACGACGGTTACCTACGAGCAGTACTTC.